Shown below are 17 T cell receptor beta chains from a single sample sequenced in a study of T-cell reconstitution after alpha-beta-depleted transplantation in children. The library targeted TCRbeta and was prepared with unique molecular identifiers. TCRdb re-analysed the PCR reads in MiXCR, keeping a single row per CDR3 protein. The sample contains 90,000 to 100,000 distinct CDR3 sequences, about 25% of which appear only once. Sample: PBMCs, taken before TCRalphabeta/CD19-depleted stem cell transplant. Every receptor here comes from a boy aged 2 to 10 with acute lymphoblastic leukemia, due to receive a stem cell transplant.

A few counts support this clonotype. The chain couples TRBV15 to TRBJ2-1, with D possibly called TRBD1 or TRBD2 (6 bases each). The CDR3 sequence is 14 residues long. V lost 1 base, J lost 7 bases, and 11 bases lay in between. The germline CDR1 and CDR2 sequences are LNHNV and YYDKDF (reference sequence). Written as DNA, the CDR3 is TGTGCCACCAGCAGAGGTCGGAGGGGGAATGAGCAGTTCTTC. Its protein is CATSRGRRGNEQFF. Together with reference TRBV15 and TRBJ2-1, the CDR3 gives the full variable domain: DAMVIQNPRYQVTQFGKPVTLSCSQTLNHNVMYWYQQKSSQAPKLLFHYYDKDFNNEADTPDNFQSRRPNTSFCFLDIRSPGLGDTAMYLCATSRGRRGNEQFFGPGTRLTVL.

A few counts support this clonotype. This chain joins TRBV20-1 and TRBJ2-1, with D perhaps TRBD2 (5 bases). V was cut by 0 bases and J by 5 bases, with 14 bases left in between. The length of the CDR3 is 15 residues. Germline lookup yields CDR1 DFQATT and CDR2 SNEGSKA (reference sequence). The CDR3 here is CSAREVRTFDNEQFF. CDR3 nucleotides: TGCAGTGCTAGAGAGGTACGGACTTTCGACAATGAGCAGTTCTTC.

This chain connects TRBV5-1 to TRBJ2-7; D not certain. The CDR3 is 13 residues long. Germline values: CDR1 SGHRS, CDR2 YFSETQ. V was clipped by 2 bases and J by 1 base, with 7 bases between them. CDR3 nucleotides: TGCGCCAGCAGCTTCACTCGGTCCTACGAGCAGTACTTC. Translation: CASSFTRSYEQYF.

The rearrangement links TRBV28 to TRBJ2-3, with TRBD2 as a possible D gene (6 bases). V lost 5 bases and J 1 base, leaving 16 bases between the germline ends. The CDR3 spans 16 residues. Germline V gene lookup returns CDR1 MDHEN and CDR2 SYDVKM. CDR3 protein: CASSQTAWGGTDTQYF. CDR3 nucleotides: TGTGCCAGCAGTCAAACTGCCTGGGGGGGCACAGATACGCAGTATTTT.

Turning to this clonotype: A junction boundary mismatches the germline segment, possibly from a read error. CDR3 region: CASSDTDSGANVLPF. CDR3 DNA sequence: TGTGCCAGCAGTGATACAGACTCTGGGGCCAACGTCCTGCCTTTC. The chain links TRBV6-2 or TRBV6-3 to TRBJ2-6, with D tentatively TRBD1 (5 bases). This CDR3 has 15 residues. Germline CDR1 is MNHEY and CDR2 is SVGEGT.

In this sample, this clonotype turned up a few times. The chain has TRBV7-8 and TRBJ2-3; D gene uncertain. This CDR3 has 18 residues. The ends were cut back, 3 bases at V and 0 bases at J, with 19 bases in the middle. Germline V CDR1 and CDR2: SGHVS, FQNEAQ. The CDR3 sequence: CASSFSPRRTRSTDTQYF. In DNA form, the CDR3 reads TGTGCCAGCAGCTTTAGCCCACGGCGGACGAGGAGCACAGATACGCAGTATTTT.

The chain has TRBV10-3 and TRBJ2-5; D might be TRBD2 (6 bases). V lost 10 bases, J lost 2 bases, and 23 bases lay in between. The CDR3 spans 16 residues. CDR1 and CDR2 (germline): ENHRY, SYGVKD. The CDR3, as DNA: TGTGCCACCAAACCCCTACAAGCGGAGGGGCAAGAGACCCAGTACTTC. This gives the protein CATKPLQAEGQETQYF.

The genes are TRBV5-5 and TRBJ1-2; unclear D gene. Trimming removed 1 base at V and 8 bases at J, with 12 bases between. The CDR3 is 13 residues long. Germline lookup yields CDR1 SGHKS and CDR2 YYEKEE (reference sequence). CDR3 nucleotide sequence: TGTGCCAGCAGCTTGTTGGCTGGAGGGGGCTACACCTTC. Protein sequence: CASSLLAGGGYTF.

This clonotype was counted only a few times. The V gene is TRBV12-3 or TRBV12-4, the J gene TRBJ2-3; D may be TRBD2 (6 bases). V dropped 10 bases and J dropped 9 bases, with 23 bases sitting between them. This CDR3 has 14 amino acids. The CDR3 DNA is TGTGCCACCTCTGAGGTCGGAGGGGCGGAGACGCAGTATTTT. This translates into CATSEVGGAETQYF.

This clonotype came up many times. This CDR3 reads CASLPGTSVNEQFF. The CDR3 nucleotides are TGTGCCAGTCTACCGGGGACTAGTGTTAATGAGCAGTTCTTC. The chain joins TRBV12-3 or TRBV12-4 to TRBJ2-1; 8 bases are a match to TRBD2. This CDR3 has 14 amino acids. J gave up 7 bases and V 9 bases, and 11 bases lay outside the gene matches.

This clonotype was counted many times. This sequence joins TRBV20-1 and TRBJ2-7; D is undetermined. V lost 3 bases, J lost 3 bases, and 12 bases lay in between. Looked up from germline, CDR1 is DFQATT and CDR2 is SNEGSKA (reference sequence). The CDR3 sequence is 13 residues long. The CDR3 DNA is TGCAGTGCTAGTGGTCCGGAGTACTACGAGCAGTACTTC. This codes for CSASGPEYYEQYF.

This sequence joins TRBV5-1 and TRBJ2-1; 7 nucleotides match TRBD1. The germline gives CDR1 SGHRS, CDR2 YFSETQ. V was clipped by 0 bases and J by 8 bases; unmatched bases: 11. The CDR3 runs to 16 residues. CDR3 sequence (DNA): TGCGCCAGCAGCTTGGAGACAGGGTATAGGTTGGATGAGCAGTTCTTC. It is translated as CASSLETGYRLDEQFF.

This clonotype has a handful of counts. V gene TRBV28 combines with J gene TRBJ2-5; 7 bases map to TRBD2. Germline values: CDR1 MDHEN, CDR2 SYDVKM. J gave up 2 bases and V 6 bases, and 6 bases lay outside the gene matches. The CDR3 has 14 residues. The DNA of the CDR3 is TGTGCCAGCAGCCCCGGGACTACGCAAGAGACCCAGTACTTC. This codes for CASSPGTTQETQYF.

This clonotype was seen only a few times. The genes are TRBV14 and TRBJ1-6; D not resolved. Germline lookup yields CDR1 SGHDN and CDR2 FVKESK. This CDR3 has 14 residues. Between the trimmed V and J ends, which lost 9 bases and 0 bases, there was a span of 9 bases. CDR3 sequence (DNA): TGTGCCAGTACCAGGAGCTCCTATAATTCACCCCTCCACTTT. Its protein is CASTRSSYNSPLHF.

This clonotype has only a few counts. V gene TRBV2 combines with J gene TRBJ2-4; D may be TRBD2 (6 bases). Trimming pared 3 bases from V and 1 base from J, leaving 13 bases between. CDR1 is SNHLY and CDR2 is FYNNEI in the germline V gene. The CDR3 runs 16 residues. CDR3 DNA: TGTGCCAGCAGTGAGACTAGGGGAGTGGCCAAAAACATTCAGTACTTC. This encodes CASSETRGVAKNIQYF.

This clonotype was recorded a few times. This chain joins TRBV18 and TRBJ2-7; 9 bases agree with TRBD1. This CDR3 is built from 15 residues. Germline loops: CDR1 KGHSH, CDR2 LQKENI. Germline trimming cut 0 bases from V and 3 bases from J; bases unmatched to any gene: 3. CDR3: CASSPPGQGGYEQYF. The CDR3 DNA reads as TGTGCCAGCTCACCACCGGGACAGGGCGGCTACGAGCAGTACTTC.

The sample holds a few counts of this clonotype. The V gene is TRBV5-1, the J gene TRBJ2-1; the D gene is possibly TRBD2 (8 bases). The germline CDR1 and CDR2 sequences are SGHRS and YFSETQ. The CDR3 has 15 amino acids. V shed 4 bases and J shed 8 bases, with 19 bases lying between them. For the CDR3, the DNA is TGCGCCAGCAGCGTCGGGACTAGGGGGCCCTATGAGCAGTTCTTC. Translated: CASSVGTRGPYEQFF.